This TCR beta chain was recorded in a study of shared clonotypes between healthy human individuals. Points on this clone: The antigen is not known.

Selected positively for CCR7 and CD45RO-negative, naive CD8 cells excluded terminally differentiated effector memory CD45RA+ cells. CDR1 MDHEN and CDR2 SYDVKM come from the germline V gene. This CDR3 has 14 residues. Trimming shortened V by 5 bases and J by 7 bases, and 18 bases separated the two germline ends. Study-level results: Sample collection involved blood only; tissue repertoires are likely different. Against clonotypes common to all four donors, non-shared ones had lower generation probabilities.

Original processing notes: ImmunoSEQ yielded junction-only sequences lacking quality scores, so filtering differed. This table comes from immunoSEQ multiplex PCR, and its TCRdb copy is limited to in-frame clones, with some not included. The D gene and trimming were derived from the DNA, and the V and J assignments and clone size from that table. The sample has about 2.1 million clones; about 93% are singletons. The sequence was obtained from a man aged 18 to 30 in good health. Some clones in this sample may be carry-over from other donors' samples. V and J are TRBV28 and TRBJ2-7, with unresolved D. Material for sequencing was naive CD8+ T cells from PBMCs. The CDR3 region is CASSISRNSREQYF. CDR3 DNA sequence: TGTGCCAGCAGTATTTCGAGAAACAGCCGGGAGCAGTACTTC. The full variable domain, its missing parts supplied by reference TRBV28 and TRBJ2-7, is DVKVTQSSRYLVKRTGEKVFLECVQDMDHENMFWYRQDPGLGLRLIYFSYDVKMKEKGDIPEGYSVSREKKERFSLILESASTNQTSMYLCASSISRNSREQYFGPGTRLTVT.